The 8 T cell receptor beta chains below all came from one sample that was sequenced in a study of cytomegalovirus exposure and HLA in healthy donors. 60 Vbeta and 13 Jbeta primers were used in PCR. Sequenced by immunoSEQ multiplex PCR; TCRdb stores in-frame clones only, minus some. This table has about 120,000 clones, roughly 80% appearing once. Source material: PBMCs. These TCRs come from a man younger than 35 in good health and CMV-seropositive.

The chain has TRBV28 and TRBJ2-7; 9 bases align to TRBD1. Germline loops: CDR1 MDHEN, CDR2 SYDVKM. V lost 8 bases to trimming and J lost 5 bases; unmatched junction nucleotides: 10. The CDR3 consists of 14 residues. CDR3 bases: TGTGCCAGCGGCAACAGGGACAGGGACCACGAGCAGTACTTC. Translating gives CASGNRDRDHEQYF.

The rearrangement joins TRBV5-1 to TRBJ2-7, with TRBD1 matching 7 bases. Trimming removed 0 bases from V and 4 bases from J; junction bases left unmatched: 7. This CDR3 has 15 residues. From germline, CDR1 is SGHRS and CDR2 YFSETQ. The CDR3 spells CASSLDGQVKYEQYF. For the CDR3, the DNA is TGCGCCAGCAGCTTGGACGGACAGGTGAAATACGAGCAGTACTTC. Filled out from reference TRBV5-1 and TRBJ2-7, the complete variable domain reads KAGVTQTPRYLIKTRGQQVTLSCSPISGHRSVSWYQQTPGQGLQFLFEYFSETQRNKGNFPGRFSGRQFSNSRSEMNVSTLELGDSALYLCASSLDGQVKYEQYFGPGTRLTVT.

The CDR3 region has the DNA TGTGCCAGCACGACCCGGGTCCTCTCTGGAAACACCATATATTTT. This codes for CASTTRVLSGNTIYF. This rearrangement joins TRBV6-1 to TRBJ1-3; D unclear. Germline CDR1 MNHNS, CDR2 SASEGT. Trimming left V 7 bases short and J 0 bases short, with 13 bases between. This CDR3 has 15 residues.

The table lists this clone with a few counts. The chain is built from TRBV4-3 and TRBJ2-7, with 9 positions matching TRBD2. The trim removed 4 bases at V and 5 bases at J, leaving 3 bases unmatched. CDR1 is LGHNA, CDR2 YSLEER, per germline. The CDR3 runs 13 residues. The CDR3 DNA reads TGCGCCAGCAGCCCCCGACTAGCGGACGAGCAGTACTTC. Translated, it gives CASSPRLADEQYF.

Here the CDR3 DNA reads TGTGCCAGCAGCTTATTTTTGGGCAGGGCCTCAAAGACATCCTACGAGCAGTACTTC. It translates to CASSLFLGRASKTSYEQYF. The chain uses TRBV7-9 and TRBJ2-7, with D possibly TRBD1 on 5 matching bases. Deletions cut 2 bases from V and 1 base from J, with 24 bases between. Germline loops: CDR1 SEHNR, CDR2 FQNEAQ (reference sequence). The CDR3 is 19 amino acids.

The genes are TRBV10-3 and TRBJ2-2, with 10 bases fitting TRBD1. This CDR3 spans 17 amino acids. Trimming at V came to 7 bases and at J to 4 bases, leaving 12 bases not matched to a gene. Germline CDR1 ENHRY, CDR2 SYGVKD. The CDR3 protein is CAIKQGGRQGATGELFF. The DNA for the CDR3 is TGTGCCATCAAACAGGGGGGGAGACAGGGGGCCACCGGGGAGCTGTTTTTT.

The rearrangement links TRBV4-3 to TRBJ1-4; D may be TRBD1 (5 bases). The germline V and J ends were trimmed by 3 bases and 6 bases, with 14 bases remaining between them. From germline, CDR1 is LGHNA and CDR2 YSLEER. The CDR3 covers 15 residues. CDR3 in DNA: TGCGCCAGCAGCCAGCAAAGGGGTGTGGATGAAAAACTGTTTTTT. It encodes CASSQQRGVDEKLFF.

The chain recombines TRBV5-6 with TRBJ2-3; TRBD2 aligns across 7 bases. The J segment lost 2 bases and the V segment lost 6 bases, leaving 6 bases of the junction unmatched. This CDR3 has 14 amino acids. Germline loops: CDR1 SGHDT, CDR2 YYEEEE. The CDR3 is CASKWGGNTDTQYF. The DNA of the CDR3 is TGTGCCAGCAAGTGGGGGGGGAACACAGATACGCAGTATTTT.